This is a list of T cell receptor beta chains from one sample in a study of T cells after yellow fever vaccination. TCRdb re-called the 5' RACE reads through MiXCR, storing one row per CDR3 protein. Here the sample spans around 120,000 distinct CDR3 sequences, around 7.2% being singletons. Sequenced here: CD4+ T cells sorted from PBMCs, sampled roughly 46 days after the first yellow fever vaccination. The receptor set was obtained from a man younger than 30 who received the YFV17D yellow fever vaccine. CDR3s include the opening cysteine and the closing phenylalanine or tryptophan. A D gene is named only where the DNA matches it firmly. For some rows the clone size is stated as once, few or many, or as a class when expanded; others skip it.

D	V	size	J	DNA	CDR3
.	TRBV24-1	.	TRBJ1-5	TGTGCCACCAGTGACTACCAACCCGGGGATGGCAATCAGCCCCAGCATTTT	CATSDYQPGDGNQPQHF
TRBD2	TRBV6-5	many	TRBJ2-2	TGTGCCAGCAGGGGGACTAGCGGGGGGATCGGGGAGCTGTTTTTT	CASRGTSGGIGELFF
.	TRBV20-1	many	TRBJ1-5	TGCAGTGCTACGACTTACGGGGGGTGGGGTGCGGGTCAGCCCCAGCATTTT	CSATTYGGWGAGQPQHF
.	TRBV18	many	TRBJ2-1	TGTGCCAGCTCACCACGAGAGGGTCGGAATGAGCAGTTCTTC	CASSPREGRNEQFF
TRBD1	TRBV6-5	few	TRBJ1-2	TGTGCCAGCAGTCACGGACAGGGACCCTATGGCTACACCTTC	CASSHGQGPYGYTF
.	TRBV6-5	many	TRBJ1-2	TGTGCCAGCAGTTACGGGGGGTATGGCTACACCTTC	CASSYGGYGYTF
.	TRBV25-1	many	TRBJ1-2	TGTGCCAGCATCTCCGGCGGAGGGTTCGGCGGCTACACCTTC	CASISGGGFGGYTF
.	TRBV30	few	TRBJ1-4	TGTGCCTGGAGCCCCGGCGGGTTAGAAAAACTGTTTTTT	CAWSPGGLEKLFF
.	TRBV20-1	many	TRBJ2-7	TGCAGTGCTTCCCCTGGGCCCGAGCAGTACTTC	CSASPGPEQYF
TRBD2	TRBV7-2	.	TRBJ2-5	TGTGCCAGCAGCTCCCAGGGCGGGGGCCAAGAGACCCAGTACTTC	CASSSQGGGQETQYF
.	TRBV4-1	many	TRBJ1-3	TGCGCCAGCAGCCAAGATTCAGGAGCCGGGACAATCTCTGGAAACACCATATATTTT	CASSQDSGAGTISGNTIYF
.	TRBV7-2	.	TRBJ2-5	TGTGCCAGCGCACCAGGGGCCAAGGCAACCCAGTACTTC	CASAPGAKATQYF
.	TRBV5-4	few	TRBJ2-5	TGTGCCAGCAGTCCTCCGGGACCGGCGGGGGAGACCCAGTACTTC	CASSPPGPAGETQYF
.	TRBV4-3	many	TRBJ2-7	TGCGCCAGCAGCCAAGATGGGAGAGGGGCCTACGAGCAGTACTTC	CASSQDGRGAYEQYF
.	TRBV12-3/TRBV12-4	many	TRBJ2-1	TGTGCCAGCAGTTTCCCCGGACGGGAGCAGTTCTTC	CASSFPGREQFF
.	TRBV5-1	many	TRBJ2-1	TGCGCCAGCAGCTTGGCGGCTGACTCCTACAATGAGCAGTTCTTC	CASSLAADSYNEQFF
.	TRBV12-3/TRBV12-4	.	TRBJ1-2	TGTGCCAGCAGTTTAGTGGGGACACCAGAAGGCTACACCTTC	CASSLVGTPEGYTF
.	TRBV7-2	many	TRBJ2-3	TGTGCCAGCATCAAAATGGCGGGTTTCACAGATACGCAGTATTTT	CASIKMAGFTDTQYF
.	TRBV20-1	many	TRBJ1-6	TGCAGTGCGGCTGGGGGGTTAGCGAATTCACCCCTCCACTTT	CSAAGGLANSPLHF
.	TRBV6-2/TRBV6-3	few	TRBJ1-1	TGTGCCAGCAGCCCACAGTACACTGAAGCTTTCTTT	CASSPQYTEAFF
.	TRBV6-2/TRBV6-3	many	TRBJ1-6	TGTGCCAGCAGTTACCGGGATTCACCCCTCCACTTT	CASSYRDSPLHF
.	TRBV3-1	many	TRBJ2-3	TGTGCCAGCAGCCAAGTTCCGGGGGGCCGCACAGATACGCAGTATTTT	CASSQVPGGRTDTQYF
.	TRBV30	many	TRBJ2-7	TGTGCCGGAGGGAAGGGCCTTTACGAGCAGTACTTC	CAGGKGLYEQYF
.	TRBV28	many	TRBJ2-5	TGTGCCAGCAGTAGTGGGGAGTGGACCCAGTACTTC	CASSSGEWTQYF
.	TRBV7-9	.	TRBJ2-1	TGTGCCAGCAGCTTATTAGGTTACAATGAGCAGTTCTTC	CASSLLGYNEQFF
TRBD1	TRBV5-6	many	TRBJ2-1	TGTGCCAGCAGCTTGACAGGGGGCGCAGGGGCTAACAATGAGCAGTTCTTC	CASSLTGGAGANNEQFF
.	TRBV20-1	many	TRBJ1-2	TGCAGTGCCCCGAAGGCCGGAAGCTATGGCTACACCTTC	CSAPKAGSYGYTF
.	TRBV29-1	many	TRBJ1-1	TGCAGCGTTGAAGCCCGGGGAGGGAGGACTGAAGCTTTCTTT	CSVEARGGRTEAFF
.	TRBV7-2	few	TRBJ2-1	TGTGCCAGCAGCCAGGGTCGGAACTCCTACAATGAGCAGTTCTTC	CASSQGRNSYNEQFF
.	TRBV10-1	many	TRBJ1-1	TGCGCCAGCAGTGAGGGGCAGGCCACTGAAGCTTTCTTT	CASSEGQATEAFF
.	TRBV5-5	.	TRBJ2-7	TGTGCCAGCAAAGAGACGGCTGCCTACGAGCAGTACTTC	CASKETAAYEQYF
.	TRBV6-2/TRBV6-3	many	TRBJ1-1	TGTGCCAGCAATGGGGGGCTCGGCACTGAAGCTTTCTTT	CASNGGLGTEAFF
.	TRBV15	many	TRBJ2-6	TGTGCCACCAGCAGATCTCACCTGGGGAGCTCTGGGGCCAACGTCCTGACTTTC	CATSRSHLGSSGANVLTF
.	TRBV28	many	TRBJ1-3	TGTGCCAGCAGCCCCCCTGGGGGATATGGAAACACCATATATTTT	CASSPPGGYGNTIYF
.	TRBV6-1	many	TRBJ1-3	TGTGCCAGCAGGGAGACAGCAGTCTCTGGAAACACCATATATTTT	CASRETAVSGNTIYF
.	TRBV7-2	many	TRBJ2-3	TGTGCCAGCAGCGTTAGAAATACGCAGTATTTT	CASSVRNTQYF
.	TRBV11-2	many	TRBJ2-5	TGTGCCAGCAGCCCGGGAGTCCAAGAGACCCAGTACTTC	CASSPGVQETQYF
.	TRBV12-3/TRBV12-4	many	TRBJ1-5	TGTGCCAGCAGGGGGGGGCCATCACCGGATCGGCCCCAGCATTTT	CASRGGPSPDRPQHF
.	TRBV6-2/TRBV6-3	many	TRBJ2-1	TGTGCCAGCAGTCCTAATTACAATGAGCAGTTCTTC	CASSPNYNEQFF
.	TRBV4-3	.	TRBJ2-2	TGCGCCAGCAGCCCGATGGGGGCGGCGAACACCGGGGAGCTGTTTTTT	CASSPMGAANTGELFF
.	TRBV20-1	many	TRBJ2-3	TGCAGTGCTAGAGAGCTACGCACAGATACGCAGTATTTT	CSARELRTDTQYF
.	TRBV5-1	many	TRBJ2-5	TGCGCCAGCAGCTTGGCCGTCGGCGGGACAGTCCAAGAGACCCAGTACTTC	CASSLAVGGTVQETQYF
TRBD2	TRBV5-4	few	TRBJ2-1	TGTGCCAGCAGGCTAGCGGGGGGCCGGGATGAGCAGTTCTTC	CASRLAGGRDEQFF
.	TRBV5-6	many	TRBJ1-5	TGTGCCAGCAGCCTGAGCAATCAGCCCCAGCATTTT	CASSLSNQPQHF
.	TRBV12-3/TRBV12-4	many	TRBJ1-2	TGTGCCAGCAGTAAAGGGGTTGGCTACACCTTC	CASSKGVGYTF
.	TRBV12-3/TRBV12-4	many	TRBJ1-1	TGTGCCAGCAGTTTTTTAGGGTCTAACACTGAAGCTTTCTTT	CASSFLGSNTEAFF
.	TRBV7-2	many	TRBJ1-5	TGTGCCAGCAGCTTAATGCAGGGAGGCCAGCCCCAGCATTTT	CASSLMQGGQPQHF
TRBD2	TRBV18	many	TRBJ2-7	TGTGCCAGCTCACCAGTTACTAGCGGGGGGAGCCACCCAGAGCAGTACTTC	CASSPVTSGGSHPEQYF
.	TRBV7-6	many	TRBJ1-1	TGTGCCAGCAGCTTAGCGGCGAGAACTGAAGCTTTCTTT	CASSLAARTEAFF
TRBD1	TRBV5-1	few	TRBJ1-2	TGCGCCAGCAGCCCGGACAGGGGGAGATTAGCTAACTATGGCTACACCTTC	CASSPDRGRLANYGYTF
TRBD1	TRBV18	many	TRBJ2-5	TGTGCCAGCTCACCCTTGGACAGGGAAGAGACCCAGTACTTC	CASSPLDREETQYF
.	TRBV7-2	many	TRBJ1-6	TGTGCCAGCAGCTTTTCCTGGGGGTCACCCCTCCACTTT	CASSFSWGSPLHF
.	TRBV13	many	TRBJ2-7	TGTGCCAGCAGCCCCGTATCGCCCTACGAGCAGTACTTC	CASSPVSPYEQYF
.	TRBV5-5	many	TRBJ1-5	TGTGCCAGCAGCTTGGGACAGCGGGATCAGCCCCAGCATTTT	CASSLGQRDQPQHF
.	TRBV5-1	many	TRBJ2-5	TGCGCCAGCAGCAGGGACACGGGGGAGACCCAGTACTTC	CASSRDTGETQYF
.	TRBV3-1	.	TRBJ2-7	TGTGCCAGCAGCCAAGAACTAGCAGGACGGTCGTACTTC	CASSQELAGRSYF
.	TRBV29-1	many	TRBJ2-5	TGCAGCGCCGCGGACGGACGCCAAGAGACCCAGTACTTC	CSAADGRQETQYF